This entry lists 23 T cell receptor beta chains sequenced from one sample in a study of CD8+ T cells in alopecia areata (dated 2018 in TCRdb). Read against the paper, the sample's treatment or condition label means: oral pan-JAK inhibitor, 5-10 mg twice daily. Library preparation was by the immunoSEQ multiplex PCR assay. RNA was extracted from all samples and reverse transcribed into cDNA, which served as template for TCR sequencing. Drawn from immuneACCESS, this table holds only the in-frame rearrangements with V and J called that TCRdb kept. Clones are partly lost; checked studies trace under half to an unresolved V gene and leave the rest unexplained. The sample yields 150,000 to 200,000 clones; 58% were counted once. Together, the top ten hold 16% of the sample. The sequences come from CD4+ T cells sorted from blood, collected between weeks 55 and 65, from a patient treated with tofacitinib. These TCRs come from a human donor with alopecia areata.

The chain joins TRBV19 to TRBJ1-5; tentative D call: TRBD1 (6 bases). Germline lookup yields CDR1 LNHDA and CDR2 SQIVND (reference sequence). This CDR3 region has 14 residues. Trimming took off 10 bases at V and 11 bases at J, with 24 bases between the two ends. CDR3 DNA sequence: TGTGCCACTACCCCGGGACAAGGCTTCGGAGCCCAGCATTTT. Translation gives CATTPGQGFGAQHF.

This clone occurred a few times. This chain uses TRBV6-4 with TRBJ1-5, with D hard to call. The CDR3 is 11 residues long. In germline, CDR1 is MRHNA, CDR2 SNTAGT. V was clipped by 8 bases and J by 6 bases, with 8 bases between them. CDR3 amino acids: CASFRTQPQHF. CDR3 bases: TGTGCCAGCTTCCGGACTCAGCCCCAGCATTTT.

This clone came up a few times. The genes are TRBV7-2 and TRBJ2-3; the D is unclear. The V gene lost 2 bases and the J gene lost 2 bases, with 14 bases spanning the gap. The V gene's germline CDR1 is SGHTA and CDR2 FQGNSA. The CDR3 length is 16 residues. CDR3 amino acids: CASSLMAFLDTDTQYF. In nucleotides, the CDR3 is TGTGCCAGCAGCTTAATGGCTTTCTTAGACACAGATACGCAGTATTTT.

This clone was seen a handful of times. The rearrangement links TRBV10-3 to TRBJ1-4; no firm D call. V was clipped by 8 bases and J by 3 bases, with 7 bases between them. Germline CDR1 ENHRY, CDR2 SYGVKD. The CDR3 is 12 residues long. CDR3 bases: TGTGCCATCGCAGATTCTAATGAAAAACTGTTTTTT. It codes for CAIADSNEKLFF.

This clone was seen only a few times. The rearrangement uses TRBV10-3 and TRBJ1-3, with D unresolved. Per the germline V gene, CDR1 is ENHRY and CDR2 is SYGVKD. The CDR3 contains 16 residues. V lost 1 base and J 0 bases, leaving 10 bases between the germline ends. The CDR3 loop reads CAISELGPGSGNTIYF. CDR3 bases: TGTGCCATCAGTGAGTTAGGACCCGGCTCTGGAAACACCATATATTTT.

This clone was seen only a few times. J is TRBJ2-4 and V is TRBV5-4, with no clear D. This CDR3 comprises 15 residues. Germline CDR1 and CDR2: SGHNT and YYREEE (reference sequence). V lost 4 bases and J 0 bases, leaving 11 bases between the germline ends. The CDR3 nucleotides read TGTGCCAGCAGCACCTACACATTAGCCAAAAACATTCAGTACTTC. Translating it yields CASSTYTLAKNIQYF.

The V call is TRBV29-1, the J call TRBJ2-7, with D uncertain. The V end lost 4 bases, the J end lost 3 bases, and 7 bases lay between the germline ends. This CDR3 has 11 amino acids. Germline V gives CDR1 SQVTM, CDR2 ANQGSEA. The CDR3 coding sequence is TGCAGCGTTGCCAGAGGCTACGAGCAGTACTTC. Translated, it gives CSVARGYEQYF.

The J gene is TRBJ1-1, the V gene TRBV5-1; tentatively, D is TRBD1 (6 bases). The CDR3 extends over 15 amino acids. Germline CDR1 and CDR2: SGHRS and YFSETQ. The V end lost 4 bases, the J end lost 3 bases, and 16 bases lay between the germline ends. In DNA, the CDR3 is TGCGCCAGCAGCCCCAGGAGCAGGGGTTACACTGAAGCTTTCTTT. Amino acids: CASSPRSRGYTEAFF.

V and J are TRBV14 and TRBJ2-5, with 9 nucleotides matching TRBD2. The CDR3 extends over 14 amino acids. The trim removed 5 bases at V and 5 bases at J, leaving 6 bases unmatched. Germline V gives CDR1 SGHDN, CDR2 FVKESK. The CDR3 DNA follows: TGTGCCAGCAGCTCCTGGACTAGCGCCGAGACCCAGTACTTC. This translates into CASSSWTSAETQYF.

The chain recombines TRBV7-9 with TRBJ1-1; weak D call: TRBD1 (5 bases). CDR3 length: 16 amino acids. Germline lookup yields CDR1 SEHNR and CDR2 FQNEAQ (reference sequence). Trimming shortened V by 5 bases and J by 1 base, and 17 bases separated the two germline ends. The CDR3 sequence is CASSHPRAGPNTEAFF. CDR3 coding DNA: TGTGCCAGCAGCCACCCACGTGCGGGACCGAACACTGAAGCTTTCTTT.

This clone was counted only a few times. The gene calls are TRBV29-1 and TRBJ2-6, with D uncertain. This CDR3 has 13 residues. Trimming removed 5 bases from V and 0 bases from J, with 5 bases in between. CDR1 is SQVTM and CDR2 is ANQGSEA in the germline V gene. In nucleotides, the CDR3 is TGCAGCGTTCCGAGCTCTGGGGCCAACGTCCTGACTTTC. Amino acids: CSVPSSGANVLTF.

This clone was seen just once. The chain couples TRBV5-1 to TRBJ2-5, with D hard to call. Gene TRBJ2-7 matches the end of the DNA better, so the J call may be wrong. Germline loops: CDR1 SGHRS, CDR2 YFSETQ. The CDR3 length is 12 residues. Here the CDR3 reads CASSLPPYEQYF. The CDR3 region has the DNA TGCGCCAGCAGCCTGCCCCCCTACGAGCAGTACTTC.

V is TRBV6-5 and J is TRBJ2-5, with unresolved D. Trimming took off 5 bases at V and 5 bases at J, with 18 bases between the two ends. The CDR3 is 15 residues long. From germline, CDR1 is MNHEY and CDR2 SVGAGI. The CDR3 region has the DNA TGTGCCAGCAGTCGACGTCCAACTCGCGCGGAGACCCAGTACTTC. Translation gives CASSRRPTRAETQYF.

The chain carries TRBV29-1 and TRBJ2-3; a possible D gene is TRBD1 (5 bases). This CDR3 has 15 amino acids. V was pared by 1 base and J by 0 bases, with 11 bases between. The V gene's germline CDR1 is SQVTM and CDR2 ANQGSEA. The CDR3 nucleotides read TGCAGCGTTGAAGGGGAAGGGGCTAGCACAGATACGCAGTATTTT. Its translation: CSVEGEGASTDTQYF.

This chain joins TRBV7-2 and TRBJ2-7; D call uncertain. V lost 1 base and J 0 bases, leaving 7 bases between the germline ends. The CDR3 is 14 residues long. The germline V gene encodes CDR1 SGHTA and CDR2 FQGNSA. The CDR3 sequence: CASSLERSSYEQYF. CDR3 nucleotide sequence: TGTGCCAGCAGCTTAGAACGGAGCTCCTACGAGCAGTACTTC.

The genes are TRBV7-2 and TRBJ2-7; D is perhaps TRBD1 or TRBD2 (7 bases each). This CDR3 contains 18 residues. V was pared by 1 base and J by 4 bases, with 23 bases between. Germline V gene lookup returns CDR1 SGHTA and CDR2 FQGNSA. The chain's CDR3 is CASSLVGGDSLYPYEQYF. CDR3 DNA: TGTGCCAGCAGCTTAGTAGGGGGGGACAGTCTCTATCCGTACGAGCAGTACTTC.

The V call is TRBV29-1, the J call TRBJ1-1; D is undetermined. The CDR3 runs 11 residues. V was cut by 6 bases and J by 0 bases, with 5 bases left in between. In germline, CDR1 is SQVTM, CDR2 ANQGSEA. In nucleotides, the CDR3 is TGCAGCGTCCGGGTGAACACTGAAGCTTTCTTT. Its translation is CSVRVNTEAFF.

This clone is a singleton in its sample. This chain joins TRBV2 and TRBJ1-6; a weak D match, TRBD1 (5 bases). CDR1 and CDR2 (germline): SNHLY, FYNNEI. Between the trimmed V and J ends, which lost 3 bases and 5 bases, there was a span of 8 bases. CDR3 length: 14 residues. Here the CDR3 DNA reads TGTGCCAGCAGTGAGGGGCAGGATAATTCACCCCTCCACTTT. Translation: CASSEGQDNSPLHF.

The J gene is TRBJ1-1, the V gene TRBV28; unclear D gene. CDR1 and CDR2 from the germline V gene are MDHEN and SYDVKM. The germline V and J ends were trimmed by 8 bases and 1 base, with 5 bases remaining between them. CDR3 length equals 11 residues. The CDR3 DNA reads as TGTGCCAGCGAGGGGAACACTGAAGCTTTCTTT. It specifies CASEGNTEAFF.

The genes are TRBV27 and TRBJ1-2; 9 bases line up with TRBD1. The trim removed 4 bases at V and 8 bases at J, leaving 5 bases unmatched. This CDR3 has 13 amino acids. Germline V gives CDR1 MNHEY, CDR2 SMNVEV (reference sequence). The CDR3 here is CASSSRDRDGYTF. The CDR3 DNA sequence: TGTGCCAGCAGTTCCAGGGACAGGGACGGCTACACCTTC.

The sample holds a few counts of this clone. V and J are TRBV29-1 and TRBJ1-1, with TRBD1 as a possible D gene (6 bases). The germline CDR1 and CDR2 sequences are SQVTM and ANQGSEA. This CDR3 is built from 12 residues. The V end lost 7 bases, the J end lost 7 bases, and 16 bases lay between the germline ends. The CDR3 nucleotides are TGCAGCGCCGGGGGACACGGGGGTGAAGCTTTCTTT. Protein sequence: CSAGGHGGEAFF.

Many counts were recorded for this clone. V usage is TRBV20-1 and J usage is TRBJ2-7, with D perhaps assigned TRBD1 or TRBD2 (5 bases each). CDR1 and CDR2 from the germline V gene are DFQATT and SNEGSKA (reference sequence). The V and J ends lost 0 bases and 12 bases respectively, with 12 bases between them. This CDR3 has 11 residues. The CDR3 DNA reads as TGCAGTGCTAGAGATAACCGGGGCCCGTACTTC. As protein: CSARDNRGPYF.

The chain employs TRBV29-1 and TRBJ1-1, with a possible D match to TRBD1 (6 bases). The CDR3 is 13 amino acids. V was pared by 3 bases and J by 2 bases, with 10 bases between. Germline CDR1 reads SQVTM; CDR2 reads ANQGSEA. CDR3 nucleotides: TGCAGCGTTGAGTTCAGGGGTAACACTGAAGCTTTCTTT. Its protein is CSVEFRGNTEAFF.